The clone carrying this T cell receptor (beta chain) has ten or more counts. Its cognate antigen is unknown. PBMCs stemmed from approximately 10 ml of fresh peripheral blood. Amplification of the TCR beta CDR3 regions used RNA transcripts (as template). Investigators did first-round RT-PCR with HTBI primers, then second-round multiplex PCR. TCRdb reanalysed the multiplex PCR reads using MiXCR and keeps one entry per CDR3 protein. The table shows about 620,000 distinct CDR3 sequences, with 20% to 25% occurring only once. This CDR3 is built from 15 residues. Losses at the gene ends were 6 bases for V and 5 bases for J; bases not matched to a gene: 7. The germline gives CDR1 MDHEN, CDR2 SYDVKM. This sample stems from a study of Graves' ophthalmopathy and Graves' hyperthyroidism. Whole-study results and caveats: The blood repertoire also included most expanded thyroid clonotypes above 0.001 frequency.

The chain is built from TRBV28 and TRBJ1-5; 10 nucleotides agree with TRBD1. The specimen was peripheral blood. This receptor was identified in a woman younger than 30 with stable Graves' hyperthyroidism. Some clones in this sample may be carry-over from other donors' samples. The CDR3 spells CASREGQGIHQPQHF. CDR3 coding DNA: TGTGCCAGCAGAGAGGGACAGGGGATTCATCAGCCCCAGCATTTT.